This note documents a single TCR beta chain sequence. Its antigen remains unknown. Through template switching, a universal primer site was introduced, and the cDNA contained unique molecular identifiers. MiXCR, applied by TCRdb to the 5' RACE reads, yields one record per CDR3 protein. The sample carries about 220,000 distinct CDR3 sequences, roughly 7.5% recorded once. The data belong to a study of identical twins. Study results and caveats: The study drew conclusions from cross-sectional statistical analysis, not from following the same donors. Out-of-frame alpha sequences common to twins were enriched for low generation probability.

The V gene's germline CDR1 is ENHRY and CDR2 SYGVKD. Trimming took 3 bases from V and 5 from J, leaving 22 bases between them. The CDR3 is 17 amino acids. This same sample was also taken into another study, of yellow fever vaccine responses in identical twins. That study adds: Twins' vaccine T cell responses reportedly seemed partly convergent and partly personalized.

The genes are TRBV10-3 and TRBJ1-2, with a possible D match to TRBD1 (6 bases). This TCR was recovered from a woman aged 18-29 years in good health. Sequenced: CD8+ T cells sorted from blood. The CDR3 sequence: CAISDTNAGRTAYGYTF. The CDR3 nucleotides are TGTGCCATCAGTGACACTAACGCCGGTCGGACAGCTTATGGCTACACCTTC.